One sample yielded the 6 T cell receptor beta chains listed below, sequenced in a study of cytomegalovirus exposure and HLA in healthy donors. Researchers ran the PCR with 60 Vbeta and 13 Jbeta primers. Sequencing was performed with immunoSEQ multiplex PCR; in TCRdb, only in-frame clones are kept and a portion is missing. The sample shows 130,000 or so clones, around two thirds of them seen only once. Sequenced: PBMCs. These TCRs come from a man between 18 and 29 years old in good health and CMV-seropositive.

As for this clone: This sample includes further DNA sequences coding for the same CDR3. The chain joins TRBV9 to TRBJ2-3, with D perhaps TRBD2 (7 bases). Germline CDR1 SGDLS, CDR2 YYNGEE. This CDR3 has 15 residues. V was clipped by 1 base and J by 4 bases, with 13 bases between them. CDR3 region: CASSVWRGGADTQYF. CDR3 coding DNA: TGTGCCAGCAGCGTATGGCGAGGGGGGGCAGATACGCAGTATTTT.

This clone was recorded once. The chain uses TRBV7-8 and TRBJ2-7; weak D call: TRBD2 (6 bases). CDR1 and CDR2 (germline): SGHVS, FQNEAQ. V lost 8 bases and J 4 bases, leaving 18 bases between the germline ends. The CDR3 loop spans 14 amino acids. CDR3 in amino acids: CASQSGLTQYEQYF. The CDR3 DNA reads as TGTGCCAGCCAGAGCGGGTTGACACAGTACGAGCAGTACTTC.

This sequence joins TRBV19 and TRBJ1-5; D is possibly TRBD1 (6 bases). Germline CDR1 is LNHDA and CDR2 is SQIVND (reference sequence). Trimming left V 4 bases short and J 4 bases short, with 14 bases between. CDR3 size: 15 residues. The CDR3 nucleotides are TGTGCCAGTAGTACTAGAGGACAGCTGAATCAGCCCCAGCATTTT. Its protein is CASSTRGQLNQPQHF.

The chain has TRBV5-6 and TRBJ1-2; 8 bases agree with TRBD1. Looked up from germline, CDR1 is SGHDT and CDR2 is YYEEEE. The length of the CDR3 is 15 residues. The J segment lost 8 bases and the V segment lost 0 bases, leaving 9 bases of the junction unmatched. The DNA for the CDR3 is TGTGCCAGCAGCTTGGTGGGCAGGGGGCTAGAGGGCTACACCTTC. This encodes CASSLVGRGLEGYTF.

The CDR3 protein is CASSPGGSQETQYF. The CDR3 coding sequence is TGTGCCAGCTCACCGGGAGGGTCGCAAGAGACCCAGTACTTC. This rearrangement joins TRBV18 to TRBJ2-5; 7 bases line up with TRBD2. V dropped 3 bases and J dropped 2; count of bases not matched to a gene: 3. Germline V lookup: CDR1 KGHSH, CDR2 LQKENI. This CDR3 region has 14 residues.

The chain joins TRBV28 to TRBJ1-4; D is uncertain. This CDR3 comprises 13 residues. V was trimmed by 8 bases and J by 8 bases, leaving 15 bases between them. The germline gives CDR1 MDHEN, CDR2 SYDVKM. The DNA of the CDR3 is TGTGCCAGCCGTACGAGGGTTCGGGAAAAACTGTTTTTT. Its protein product is CASRTRVREKLFF.